These 7 T cell receptor beta chains were sequenced from one sample in a study of T cell repertoires in cytomegalovirus infection. Via MiXCR, TCRdb re-called the reads, giving one row per CDR3 protein. The repertoire includes over 100,000 distinct CDR3 sequences, approximately 15% of them detected once, and about 7.3% sits in the top ten. Sequenced sample: PBMCs. These receptors came from a human donor in good health (CMV status not recorded). Some clones in this sample may be carry-over from other donors' samples.

This clonotype was counted a few times. This chain joins TRBV29-1 and TRBJ1-1, with a weak D call TRBD1 (6 bases). Between the trimmed V and J ends, which lost 6 bases and 1 base, there was a span of 12 bases. This CDR3 has 13 amino acids. Germline assignment: CDR1 SQVTM and CDR2 ANQGSEA. The CDR3 nucleotides read TGCAGCGTCTTCGGGACAACGAACACTGAAGCTTTCTTT. Its protein is CSVFGTTNTEAFF.

This chain uses TRBV7-9 with TRBJ2-5; D is undetermined. Germline V gene lookup returns CDR1 SEHNR and CDR2 FQNEAQ (reference sequence). This CDR3 has 14 amino acids. V was cut by 5 bases and J by 3 bases, with 13 bases left in between. CDR3 in amino acids: CASSHDPTEETQYF. The CDR3 coding sequence is TGTGCCAGCAGCCACGACCCGACGGAAGAGACCCAGTACTTC.

The chain couples TRBV10-3 to TRBJ2-3; TRBD2 matches 11 bases. The CDR3 runs 16 residues. Germline CDR1 ENHRY, CDR2 SYGVKD. Trimming cost V 0 bases and J 2 bases; bases outside gene matches: 1. The CDR3 region has the DNA TGTGCCATCAGTGAGTCGGGACTAGCGGACACAGATACGCAGTATTTT. Protein product: CAISESGLADTDTQYF.

This clonotype showed up just a few times. This chain joins TRBV12-3 or TRBV12-4 and TRBJ2-7; maybe TRBD2 (6 bases). The CDR3 consists of 14 residues. V shed 2 bases and J shed 2 bases, with 10 bases lying between them. The CDR3 DNA is TGTGCCAGCAGTTTAATGGGGGGAACCTACGAGCAGTACTTC. This translates into CASSLMGGTYEQYF.

Note on this clonotype: The junction does not match germline at one end; this may be a read error. CDR3 DNA sequence: TGTGCCAGCGGCCAATCAGCCTCCGGGGGGAGCGGAGGGGAGACCCAGTACTTC. It encodes CASGQSASGGSGGETQYF. The chain is built from TRBV3-1 and TRBJ2-5; 7 positions match TRBD2. CDR1 is LGHDT, CDR2 YNNKEL, per germline (reference sequence). The length of the CDR3 is 18 residues.

This clonotype was found many times. This chain joins TRBV5-1 and TRBJ2-2; no definite D call. The CDR3 totals 14 residues. V was trimmed by 0 bases and J by 0 bases, leaving 3 bases between them. CDR1 and CDR2 from the germline V gene are SGHRS and YFSETQ. The CDR3 DNA reads as TGCGCCAGCAGCTTGGTTGCGAACACCGGGGAGCTGTTTTTT. This gives the protein CASSLVANTGELFF.

This clonotype was counted only a few times. The V call is TRBV25-1, the J call TRBJ2-3; 10 nucleotides match TRBD2. CDR3 length: 15 residues. In germline, CDR1 is MGHDK, CDR2 SYGVNS. With V trimmed by 2 bases and J by 7 bases, 6 bases remained unmatched. The CDR3: CASSEALAGRYTQYF. The CDR3 nucleotides are TGTGCCAGCAGTGAAGCACTAGCGGGGCGCTATACGCAGTATTTT.